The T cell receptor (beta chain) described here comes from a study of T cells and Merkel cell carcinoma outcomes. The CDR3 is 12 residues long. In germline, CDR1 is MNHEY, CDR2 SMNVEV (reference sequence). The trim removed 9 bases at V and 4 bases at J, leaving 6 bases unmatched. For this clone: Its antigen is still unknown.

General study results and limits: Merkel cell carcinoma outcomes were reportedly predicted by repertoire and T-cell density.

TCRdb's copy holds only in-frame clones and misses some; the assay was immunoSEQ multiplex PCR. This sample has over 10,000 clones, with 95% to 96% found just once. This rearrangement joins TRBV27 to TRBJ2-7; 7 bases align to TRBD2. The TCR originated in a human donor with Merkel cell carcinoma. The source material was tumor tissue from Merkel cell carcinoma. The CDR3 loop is CASQGLTYEQYF. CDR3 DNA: TGTGCCAGTCAGGGACTAACTTACGAGCAGTACTTC.